The source of this TCR beta chain is a study of blood T cells in healthy people across ages. Whole-study context: T cells yielded about one barcoded beta molecule per two cells through template switching.

Germline values: CDR1 SGHKS, CDR2 YYEKEE (reference sequence). The CDR3 covers 16 residues. V lost 1 base and J lost 1, with 12 bases in between. The second PCR ran about 6 to 11 cycles with a sample-barcoded 5' primer and J-beta primers. TCRdb passed the 5' RACE reads through MiXCR, listing each CDR3 protein once. In the table there are about 1.5 million distinct CDR3 sequences, approximately 42% of which are singletons. The TCR originated in a woman under 30 in good health. This chain joins TRBV5-5 and TRBJ1-5; no firm D call. Material for sequencing was blood. The CDR3 is CASSLRGFSSNQPQHF. The CDR3 DNA follows: TGTGCCAGCAGCTTGCGCGGATTTTCGAGCAATCAGCCCCAGCATTTT.